These 24 T cell receptor beta chains originate from one sample sequenced in a study of T-cell reconstitution after alpha-beta-depleted transplantation in children. The TCRbeta library was prepared with unique molecular identifiers. Via MiXCR, TCRdb re-called the PCR reads, giving one row per CDR3 protein. The data show about 300,000 distinct CDR3 sequences, 10% seen once. The material sequenced was PBMCs, taken before TCRalphabeta/CD19-depleted stem cell transplant. The receptors here all came from a boy in the first two years of life with acute myeloid leukemia, due to receive a stem cell transplant.

This clonotype was counted ten times or more. The chain couples TRBV28 to TRBJ2-7; 8 bases map to TRBD2. Germline CDR1 MDHEN, CDR2 SYDVKM. Losses at the gene ends were 6 bases for V and 7 bases for J; bases not matched to a gene: 8. CDR3 length equals 13 residues. DNA for the CDR3: TGTGCCAGCAGCAGCGGGAGTATTGAAGAGCAGTACTTC. It codes for CASSSGSIEEQYF.

This clonotype was seen repeatedly, ten times or more. The junction and the germline gene differ at one end; a read error may be behind it. The J gene is TRBJ2-7, the V gene TRBV5-1; 7 bases map to TRBD1. The CDR3 is 13 residues long. Germline-derived CDR1 and CDR2 are SGHRS and YFSETQ. The CDR3 loop is CASSLNRGYEQYF. The CDR3 nucleotides are TGTGCCAGCAGCTTAAACAGGGGCTACGAGCAGTACTTC.

This clonotype was picked up a small number of times. The chain is built from TRBV30 and TRBJ2-2; either TRBD1 or TRBD2 may supply D (5 bases each). Germline V gene sequence: CDR1 GTSNPN, CDR2 SVGIG (reference sequence). The CDR3 contains 14 residues. V was shortened by 2 bases and J by 6 bases, with 13 bases between the two germline ends. The CDR3 coding sequence is TGTGCCTGGAGTTCCCCGGGACGGGCCGGGGAGCTGTTTTTT. This codes for CAWSSPGRAGELFF.

This rearrangement joins TRBV5-4 to TRBJ2-7; TRBD2 matches 11 bases. The germline V gene encodes CDR1 SGHNT and CDR2 YYREEE (reference sequence). With V trimmed by 3 bases and J by 2 bases, 10 bases remained unmatched. CDR3 length: 17 amino acids. The CDR3: CASSSIPLAGGPYEQYF. In DNA, the CDR3 is TGTGCCAGCAGCTCCATACCCCTAGCGGGAGGACCCTACGAGCAGTACTTC.

Comment on this clonotype: The germline gene is not matched at one end of the junction; a read error may be the cause. The genes are TRBV7-2 and TRBJ1-6; 9 bases match TRBD1. Germline assignment: CDR1 SGHTA and CDR2 FQGNSA. The CDR3 is made up of 17 amino acids. The DNA of the CDR3 is TGTGCCAGCGGCTTAGGAACCGGGACAGGGAATAATTCACCCCTCCACTTT. Amino acid sequence: CASGLGTGTGNNSPLHF. Variable domain in full (rest from reference TRBV7-2 and TRBJ1-6): GAGVSQSPSNKVTEKGKDVELRCDPISGHTALYWYRQSLGQGLEFLIYFQGNSAPDKSGLPSDRFSAERTGGSVSTLTIQRTQQEDSAVYLCASGLGTGTGNNSPLHFGNGTRLTVT.

This clonotype showed up many times. This rearrangement joins TRBV10-3 to TRBJ1-2, with D hard to call. This CDR3 region has 11 residues. Trimming took 0 bases from V and 4 from J, leaving 0 bases between them. Germline CDR1 reads ENHRY; CDR2 reads SYGVKD. The CDR3 sequence: CAISESYGYTF. CDR3 nucleotide sequence: TGTGCCATCAGTGAGTCCTATGGCTACACCTTC.

This clonotype was found many times. The chain couples TRBV10-3 to TRBJ2-1; 10 nucleotides match TRBD2. The CDR3 runs to 13 residues. Losses at the gene ends were 7 bases for V and 3 bases for J; bases not matched to a gene: 0. Germline V gives CDR1 ENHRY, CDR2 SYGVKD. CDR3 residues: CAITSGSYNEQFF. The CDR3 DNA sequence: TGTGCCATCACTAGCGGGAGCTACAATGAGCAGTTCTTC.

This clonotype occurred many times. The chain has TRBV7-3 and TRBJ2-6; TRBD2 is a possible D gene (5 bases). This CDR3 is built from 18 residues. V dropped 3 bases and J dropped 5 bases, with 20 bases sitting between them. Germline CDR1 reads SGHTA; CDR2 reads FQGTGA. As DNA, the CDR3 is TGTGCCAGCAGCTTTAGTCCTGGTGAGGGCAGCCGGGCCAACGTCCTGACTTTC. It is translated as CASSFSPGEGSRANVLTF.

The rearrangement uses TRBV7-6 and TRBJ2-5, with D perhaps matching TRBD1 or TRBD2 (5 bases each). V was cut by 5 bases and J by 7 bases, with 20 bases left in between. Germline loops: CDR1 SGHVS, CDR2 FNYEAQ. The CDR3 contains 15 residues. The CDR3 bases are TGTGCCAGCAGCCCCCGGACCGGGGCAGGGAGGACCCAGTACTTC. This translates into CASSPRTGAGRTQYF.

V is TRBV7-8 and J is TRBJ2-2; 9 bases are a match to TRBD1. The CDR3 has 15 amino acids. The trim removed 6 bases at V and 3 bases at J, leaving 5 bases unmatched. Germline V lookup: CDR1 SGHVS, CDR2 FQNEAQ. CDR3 DNA: TGTGCCAGCAGACCGACAGGGGGTGACACCGGGGAGCTGTTTTTT. Its protein is CASRPTGGDTGELFF. Combining the CDR3 with reference TRBV7-8 and TRBJ2-2 gives the whole variable domain GAGVSQSPRYKVAKRGQDVALRCDPISGHVSLFWYQQALGQGPEFLTYFQNEAQLDKSGLPSDRFFAERPEGSVSTLKIQRTQQEDSAVYLCASRPTGGDTGELFFGEGSRLTVL.

This clonotype appeared many times. The chain links TRBV7-2 to TRBJ2-1; 8 nucleotides align to TRBD2. The CDR3 consists of 14 residues. Per the germline V gene, CDR1 is SGHTA and CDR2 is FQGNSA. J lost 8 bases, V lost 2 bases, and 5 bases had no gene match. This chain's CDR3 is CASSLKALADEQFF. The CDR3 bases are TGTGCCAGCAGCTTAAAGGCACTAGCGGATGAGCAGTTCTTC.

Only a few counts were recorded for this clonotype. The gene calls are TRBV7-2 and TRBJ1-2; D perhaps matches TRBD1 (5 bases). This CDR3 is 14 amino acids long. Trimming shortened V by 6 bases and J by 4 bases, and 15 bases separated the two germline ends. Per the germline V gene, CDR1 is SGHTA and CDR2 is FQGNSA. CDR3 coding DNA: TGTGCCAGCAGTCCTACCCCTGGGGGCTATGGCTACACCTTC. Translated: CASSPTPGGYGYTF.

This clonotype has a count of ten or more. The rearrangement joins TRBV5-1 to TRBJ1-4; D is possibly TRBD1 (5 bases). Per germline, CDR1 SGHRS and CDR2 YFSETQ. This CDR3 spans 16 amino acids. V was clipped by 4 bases and J by 2 bases, with 15 bases between them. In DNA, the CDR3 is TGCGCCAGCAGCCCCGAGGTCGGGGCTACTAATGAAAAACTGTTTTTT. It yields the protein CASSPEVGATNEKLFF.

This clonotype was found many times. The chain joins TRBV9 to TRBJ1-2, with TRBD1 matching over 7 bases. Germline V gene lookup returns CDR1 SGDLS and CDR2 YYNGEE. CDR3 length equals 14 residues. J lost 4 bases, V lost 4 bases, and 7 bases had no gene match. CDR3 DNA: TGTGCCAGCAGCTCGTGGACAGGCCCCTATGGCTACACCTTC. Translating gives CASSSWTGPYGYTF.

This clonotype was observed a handful of times. The rearrangement links TRBV5-1 to TRBJ2-1; TRBD2 matches 8 bases. Germline lookup yields CDR1 SGHRS and CDR2 YFSETQ. The CDR3 runs to 17 residues. With 1 base clipped from V and 2 bases from J, the junction kept 8 bases outside the gene matches. CDR3 loop: CASSLPGTREPYNEQFF. The CDR3 region has the DNA TGCGCCAGCAGCTTGCCCGGGACTAGAGAACCCTACAATGAGCAGTTCTTC.

This clonotype was picked up many times. The chain carries TRBV20-1 and TRBJ2-2; D not certain. Germline CDR1 and CDR2: DFQATT and SNEGSKA (reference sequence). This CDR3 is built from 12 residues. Between the trimmed V and J ends, which lost 6 bases and 3 bases, there was a span of 8 bases. The DNA of the CDR3 is TGCAGTGCGGAGTCCCACACCGGGGAGCTGTTTTTT. It specifies CSAESHTGELFF.

This clonotype appeared many times. This sequence joins TRBV28 and TRBJ1-1; 8 bases line up with TRBD1. The CDR3 extends over 14 amino acids. Per germline, CDR1 MDHEN and CDR2 SYDVKM. Trimming took 7 bases from V and 5 from J; bases not matched to a gene: 9. The CDR3 protein is CASTPQGARTEAFF. CDR3 sequence (DNA): TGTGCCAGCACCCCCCAGGGGGCGCGGACTGAAGCTTTCTTT.

This clonotype was counted at least ten times. The chain employs TRBV21-1 and TRBJ2-3; the D call TRBD2 from the table was never checked on the DNA. TRBV21-1 constitutes a pseudogene. The CDR3 is 13 residues long. CDR3 sequence reads: CARETYGKIRRFF. CDR3 DNA sequence: TGTGCCCGTGAAACCTACGGGAAGATACGCAGATTTTTT.

The table lists this clonotype with many counts. CDR3 nucleotide sequence: TGCAGTGCTACCGGACTAGCGGGGGCCACATACAATGAGCAGTTCTTC. This encodes CSATGLAGATYNEQFF. The chain recombines TRBV20-1 with TRBJ2-1, with 13 bases lining up with TRBD2. CDR3 length: 16 amino acids. The trim removed 4 bases at V and 4 bases at J, leaving 7 bases unmatched. Per germline, CDR1 DFQATT and CDR2 SNEGSKA (reference sequence).

This clonotype was detected many times. The genes are TRBV3-1 and TRBJ1-4; TRBD1 aligns across 8 bases. Per the germline V gene, CDR1 is LGHDT and CDR2 is YNNKEL (reference sequence). CDR3 length: 15 residues. Germline trimming cut 3 bases from V and 5 bases from J; bases unmatched to any gene: 5. The CDR3 is CASSQAGTGNEKLFF. The CDR3 nucleotides read TGTGCCAGCAGCCAGGCTGGGACAGGCAATGAAAAACTGTTTTTT.

This clonotype has ten or more counts. The V gene is TRBV5-1, the J gene TRBJ1-4; D is undetermined. The CDR3 has 14 residues. CDR1 and CDR2 from the germline V gene are SGHRS and YFSETQ. V lost 0 bases and J lost 4, with 7 bases in between. This CDR3 reads CASSLEQFNEKLFF. The CDR3 nucleotides are TGCGCCAGCAGCTTGGAACAGTTTAATGAAAAACTGTTTTTT.

The chain carries TRBV4-2 and TRBJ2-5; 11 bases fit TRBD2. Germline V CDR1 and CDR2: LGHNA, YNFKEQ. V trimming: 5 bases; J trimming: 2 bases; junction bases outside the gene matches: 13. There are 18 residues in the CDR3. The CDR3 DNA reads TGTGCCAGCAGCTCCCGATCCCTAGCGGGGGGTTTACAAGAGACCCAGTACTTC. It yields the protein CASSSRSLAGGLQETQYF.

This clonotype was detected many times. The rearrangement uses TRBV20-1 and TRBJ2-5, with 7 bases fitting TRBD2. The J segment lost 1 base and the V segment lost 7 bases, leaving 12 bases of the junction unmatched. This CDR3 contains 15 residues. The germline gives CDR1 DFQATT, CDR2 SNEGSKA (reference sequence). The chain's CDR3 is CSVSQGLPVQETQYF. CDR3 bases: TGCAGTGTCAGCCAGGGACTACCCGTCCAAGAGACCCAGTACTTC.

This sequence joins TRBV28 and TRBJ1-1, with a tentative D call TRBD1 (5 bases). The germline V gene has CDR1 MDHEN and CDR2 SYDVKM. V lost 3 bases, J lost 1 base, and 9 bases lay in between. The CDR3 loop spans 14 amino acids. For the CDR3, the DNA is TGTGCCAGCAGTTTCCAAGGGGCGAACACTGAAGCTTTCTTT. As protein: CASSFQGANTEAFF.